These 30 T cell receptor beta chains came from one sample sequenced in a study of identical twins. Using its own MiXCR run on the 5' RACE reads, TCRdb lists one record per CDR3 protein. The table records hundreds of thousands of distinct CDR3 sequences, approximately 25% of them present only once. This sample also appeared in a second study, on T cells expressing NK-cell markers.

The sample comprised CD4+ T cells sorted from blood. These receptors originate from a woman under 30 in good health.

In this sample, this clonotype turned up a few times. The rearrangement joins TRBV5-1 to TRBJ2-7, with 9 bases identical to TRBD1. The CDR3 sequence is 16 residues long. V trimming: 6 bases; J trimming: 4 bases; junction bases outside the gene matches: 14. CDR1 is SGHRS, CDR2 YFSETQ, per germline. CDR3 loop: CASKGTGGAKGYEQYF. The CDR3 DNA sequence: TGCGCCAGCAAAGGAACAGGGGGCGCGAAGGGGTACGAGCAGTACTTC.

The chain recombines TRBV2 with TRBJ2-2; 7 nucleotides match TRBD1. CDR3 length: 15 residues. Germline V gives CDR1 SNHLY, CDR2 FYNNEI. The V gene end was trimmed by 7 bases and the J gene end by 5 bases; junction bases not matched to a gene: 10. CDR3 coding DNA: TGTGCCAGCACACAGACAGGGTACGGAACCGGGGAGCTGTTTTTT. It codes for CASTQTGYGTGELFF.

This clonotype was detected only a few times. V is TRBV10-3 and J is TRBJ1-1; tentative D call: TRBD1 (6 bases). Trimming took off 5 bases at V and 0 bases at J, with 13 bases between the two ends. The CDR3 sequence is 15 residues long. Germline V CDR1 and CDR2: ENHRY, SYGVKD. The chain's CDR3 is CAISRFDRMNTEAFF. The CDR3 DNA reads as TGTGCCATCAGTCGATTCGACAGGATGAACACTGAAGCTTTCTTT.

J is TRBJ1-4 and V is TRBV5-1; the D is unclear. Germline values: CDR1 SGHRS, CDR2 YFSETQ. The CDR3 has 14 amino acids. Between the trimmed V and J ends, which lost 0 bases and 8 bases, there was a span of 11 bases. The CDR3 coding sequence is TGCGCCAGCAGCTTGGCCCCCGGCTCGGAAAAACTGTTTTTT. It translates to CASSLAPGSEKLFF.

This rearrangement joins TRBV7-2 to TRBJ2-7; D not resolved. The CDR3 spans 13 residues. V gave up 1 base and J gave up 7 bases, with 11 bases separating them. Germline-derived CDR1 and CDR2 are SGHTA and FQGNSA. DNA for the CDR3: TGTGCCAGCAGCTTAGAGTTTCTTAAGGAGCAGTACTTC. This gives the protein CASSLEFLKEQYF.

This CDR3 reads CASSTAVNSYEQYF. The CDR3 region has the DNA TGTGCCAGCAGTACGGCCGTAAACTCCTACGAGCAGTACTTC. The chain couples TRBV12-3 or TRBV12-4 to TRBJ2-7; no reliable D call. V dropped 5 bases and J dropped 0 bases, with 11 bases sitting between them. The CDR3 runs 14 residues.

This clonotype was counted ten times or more. The CDR3 bases are TGTGCCAGCAGTAAAGGGGGGCGCCGGGGTGGGGCCAACGTCCTGACTTTC. Protein: CASSKGGRRGGANVLTF. The chain uses TRBV28 and TRBJ2-6; D assignment may be TRBD1 or TRBD2 (6 bases each). Germline CDR1 MDHEN, CDR2 SYDVKM. The V end lost 5 bases, the J end lost 3 bases, and 17 bases lay between the germline ends. The CDR3 spans 17 residues.

This clonotype was counted ten times or more. The chain carries TRBV12-3 or TRBV12-4 and TRBJ2-1, with D tentatively TRBD1 or TRBD2 (5 bases each). The CDR3 runs 12 residues. V lost 4 bases, J lost 7 bases, and 8 bases lay in between. This chain's CDR3 is CASSYWGNEQFF. The CDR3 DNA follows: TGTGCCAGCAGTTATTGGGGGAATGAGCAGTTCTTC.

Only a few counts were recorded for this clonotype. The gene calls are TRBV20-1 and TRBJ1-2, with D possibly matching TRBD1 (5 bases). CDR1 DFQATT and CDR2 SNEGSKA come from the germline V gene (reference sequence). Trimming cost V 4 bases and J 2 bases, with 8 bases left between them. The CDR3 spans 12 residues. CDR3 sequence reads: CSAKTANYGYTF. In nucleotides, the CDR3 is TGCAGTGCTAAGACAGCAAACTATGGCTACACCTTC.

This clonotype was observed a few times. This chain joins TRBV10-3 and TRBJ2-7; the match to TRBD1 covers 10 bases. Germline trimming cut 10 bases from V and 4 bases from J; bases unmatched to any gene: 10. The CDR3 is 14 amino acids. Germline V gene lookup returns CDR1 ENHRY and CDR2 SYGVKD. CDR3 amino acids: CATRAGTGAYEQYF. The CDR3 region has the DNA TGTGCCACCCGGGCCGGGACAGGGGCATACGAGCAGTACTTC.

In its sample, this clonotype was seen many times. This sequence joins TRBV5-1 and TRBJ1-2, with 8 bases matching TRBD1. Germline V gene sequence: CDR1 SGHRS, CDR2 YFSETQ. The CDR3 extends over 16 amino acids. Trimming removed 3 bases from V and 8 bases from J; junction bases left unmatched: 15. In DNA, the CDR3 is TGCGCCAGCAGCTCCGGACAGGGACAGAGAGTTGGGGGCTACACCTTC. Amino acids: CASSSGQGQRVGGYTF.

This clonotype was picked up a small number of times. The genes are TRBV6-2 or TRBV6-3 and TRBJ2-7; TRBD2 is a possible D gene (6 bases). Germline-derived CDR1 and CDR2 are MNHEY and SVGEGT. The CDR3 length is 14 residues. The ends were cut back, 7 bases at V and 2 bases at J, with 15 bases in the middle. The DNA of the CDR3 is TGTGCCAGCACGAGGGAGGAGATCACCTACGAGCAGTACTTC. It yields the protein CASTREEITYEQYF.

The V gene is TRBV7-2, the J gene TRBJ2-1, with D possibly matching TRBD2 (6 bases). From germline, CDR1 is SGHTA and CDR2 FQGNSA. The CDR3 is 12 residues long. V was cut by 4 bases and J by 9 bases, with 10 bases left in between. As DNA, the CDR3 is TGTGCCAGCAGCTCATGGGGAGGTGAGCAGTTCTTC. Its protein product is CASSSWGGEQFF. The entire variable domain, with the rest obtained from reference TRBV7-2 and TRBJ2-1, is as follows: GAGVSQSPSNKVTEKGKDVELRCDPISGHTALYWYRQSLGQGLEFLIYFQGNSAPDKSGLPSDRFSAERTGGSVSTLTIQRTQQEDSAVYLCASSSWGGEQFFGPGTRLTVL.

This clonotype has a handful of counts. The chain combines TRBV20-1 with TRBJ2-7; tentative D call: TRBD2 (5 bases). Per germline, CDR1 DFQATT and CDR2 SNEGSKA (reference sequence). V was cut by 4 bases and J by 2 bases, with 18 bases left in between. The CDR3 has 15 amino acids. The DNA for the CDR3 is TGCAGTGCTACCCAGCCTAGAGGGTGGACCTACGAGCAGTACTTC. This sequence encodes CSATQPRGWTYEQYF.

This clonotype was observed at least ten times. The rearrangement uses TRBV5-1 and TRBJ2-7, with D perhaps matching TRBD1 (6 bases). V lost 4 bases and J 3 bases, leaving 8 bases between the germline ends. Per germline, CDR1 SGHRS and CDR2 YFSETQ. This CDR3 region has 12 residues. CDR3 sequence (DNA): TGCGCCAGCAGCATGACAGGCTACGAGCAGTACTTC. It specifies CASSMTGYEQYF.

The chain uses TRBV11-1 and TRBJ1-1; D might be TRBD1 (6 bases). The CDR3 covers 19 residues. From germline, CDR1 is SGHAT and CDR2 FQDESV (reference sequence). Trimming removed 1 base from V and 0 bases from J, with 21 bases in between. CDR3 sequence: CASSLGRQGLSWLNTEAFF. DNA for the CDR3: TGTGCCAGCAGCTTAGGGCGGCAGGGGTTATCCTGGTTGAACACTGAAGCTTTCTTT.

The chain links TRBV5-1 to TRBJ2-1, with D uncertain. This CDR3 is built from 17 residues. Trimming cost V 3 bases and J 4 bases, with 20 bases left between them. CDR1 and CDR2 (germline): SGHRS, YFSETQ. This CDR3 reads CASSSTTHGGRYNEQFF. In DNA, the CDR3 is TGCGCCAGCAGCTCTACCACCCATGGCGGTAGATACAATGAGCAGTTCTTC. The full variable domain, in which reference TRBV5-1 and TRBJ2-1 provide the parts outside the CDR3, is KAGVTQTPRYLIKTRGQQVTLSCSPISGHRSVSWYQQTPGQGLQFLFEYFSETQRNKGNFPGRFSGRQFSNSRSEMNVSTLELGDSALYLCASSSTTHGGRYNEQFFGPGTRLTVL.

V usage is TRBV20-1 and J usage is TRBJ2-7; TRBD1 or TRBD2 may be the D gene (7 bases each). The germline gives CDR1 DFQATT, CDR2 SNEGSKA (reference sequence). This CDR3 region has 17 residues. The V end was cut by 2 bases, the J end by 6 bases, with 26 bases between. CDR3 coding DNA: TGCAGTGCTAGATATCCGGGACAGACCTGGCCGGGAGGCGAGCAGTACTTC. It yields the protein CSARYPGQTWPGGEQYF.

The chain has TRBV5-1 and TRBJ2-1; 8 nucleotides match TRBD2. This CDR3 comprises 15 residues. Germline lookup yields CDR1 SGHRS and CDR2 YFSETQ. V shed 4 bases and J 4 bases; nucleotides not matched to a gene: 7. The CDR3 protein is CASSPGGAGYNEQFF. CDR3 bases: TGCGCCAGCAGCCCGGGAGGGGCAGGGTACAATGAGCAGTTCTTC.

The chain couples TRBV7-9 to TRBJ1-2, with 7 nucleotides matching TRBD1. V lost 8 bases to trimming and J lost 3 bases; unmatched junction nucleotides: 3. Germline V gives CDR1 SEHNR, CDR2 FQNEAQ (reference sequence). The CDR3 extends over 12 amino acids. The CDR3 loop is CASVDRDYGYTF. CDR3 DNA sequence: TGTGCCAGCGTCGACAGGGACTATGGCTACACCTTC.

This chain uses TRBV27 with TRBJ2-7; TRBD1 agrees at 7 bases. Germline CDR1 and CDR2: MNHEY and SMNVEV (reference sequence). Germline trimming cut 6 bases from V and 4 bases from J; bases unmatched to any gene: 9. The CDR3 loop spans 14 amino acids. The CDR3 DNA sequence: TGTGCCAGCAGCAACAACAGGGGTTTATACGAGCAGTACTTC. Translating it yields CASSNNRGLYEQYF.

This clonotype was recorded many times. The V call is TRBV20-1, the J call TRBJ2-5; a weak D match, TRBD2 (6 bases). This CDR3 is 14 amino acids long. The germline gives CDR1 DFQATT, CDR2 SNEGSKA (reference sequence). Trimming stripped 6 bases from V and 3 bases from J, with 17 bases between. The CDR3 coding sequence is TGCAGTGCCTATGACGGAGGGCCGGAAGAGACCCAGTACTTC. It codes for CSAYDGGPEETQYF.

This chain connects TRBV29-1 to TRBJ2-6; the D gene could be TRBD1 or TRBD2 (5 bases each). The V end lost 6 bases, the J end lost 0 bases, and 9 bases lay between the germline ends. Germline CDR1 reads SQVTM; CDR2 reads ANQGSEA. The CDR3 is 14 amino acids. DNA of the CDR3: TGCAGCGTAGCTGGGACCTCTGGGGCCAACGTCCTGACTTTC. Its translation is CSVAGTSGANVLTF.

This clonotype is a singleton in its sample. This sequence joins TRBV28 and TRBJ2-7, with a weak D call TRBD2 (6 bases). CDR1 is MDHEN, CDR2 SYDVKM, per germline. The CDR3 contains 14 residues. V shed 5 bases and J shed 5 bases, with 16 bases lying between them. Written as DNA, the CDR3 is TGTGCCAGCAGTGAGGGTCGGAGGGAACACGAGCAGTACTTC. As protein: CASSEGRREHEQYF.

This clonotype has a handful of counts. The chain combines TRBV7-3 with TRBJ2-3; D call uncertain. The CDR3 contains 15 residues. V lost 1 base to trimming and J lost 2 bases, with 10 bases between them. Per the germline V gene, CDR1 is SGHTA and CDR2 is FQGTGA. Here the CDR3 reads CASSLIGRTTDTQYF. Here the CDR3 DNA reads TGTGCCAGCAGCTTAATTGGCCGTACCACAGATACGCAGTATTTT. The whole variable domain, remainder taken from reference TRBV7-3 and TRBJ2-3, is GAGVSQTPSNKVTEKGKYVELRCDPISGHTALYWYRQSLGQGPEFLIYFQGTGAADDSGLPNDRFFAVRPEGSVSTLKIQRTERGDSAVYLCASSLIGRTTDTQYFGPGTRLTVL.

This rearrangement joins TRBV12-3 or TRBV12-4 to TRBJ2-7, with D tentatively TRBD1 (5 bases). V shed 2 bases and J shed 5 bases, with 13 bases lying between them. This CDR3 comprises 14 residues. Written as DNA, the CDR3 is TGTGCCAGCAGTTTAATAGGGGTTCAGAACGAGCAGTACTTC. It specifies CASSLIGVQNEQYF.

This clonotype was counted between two and nine times. V is TRBV20-1 and J is TRBJ2-7; TRBD1 might be the D (5 bases). Germline CDR1 is DFQATT and CDR2 is SNEGSKA (reference sequence). CDR3 length equals 14 residues. V lost 3 bases, J lost 2 bases, and 14 bases lay in between. The CDR3 DNA reads as TGCAGTGCTAGTGGTCTCTTCAGGGCCTACGAGCAGTACTTC. Protein product: CSASGLFRAYEQYF.

This clonotype turned up a few times. The rearrangement joins TRBV5-1 to TRBJ2-1; D is unresolved. The CDR3 covers 13 residues. The V and J ends lost 3 bases and 7 bases respectively, with 11 bases between them. Germline V gene sequence: CDR1 SGHRS, CDR2 YFSETQ. The CDR3 sequence: CASSYISRNEQFF. The CDR3 nucleotides are TGCGCCAGCAGCTACATAAGCCGGAATGAGCAGTTCTTC.

This clonotype was picked up a small number of times. In DNA, the CDR3 is TGCAGCGTTGATCTAAAACTAGCGGGAGGGCCGCTCAATGAGCAGTTCTTC. Its protein product is CSVDLKLAGGPLNEQFF. The rearrangement links TRBV29-1 to TRBJ2-1; 13 bases agree with TRBD2. V trimming: 3 bases; J trimming: 6 bases; junction bases outside the gene matches: 11. CDR1 SQVTM and CDR2 ANQGSEA come from the germline V gene. The CDR3 covers 17 residues.

This chain connects TRBV20-1 to TRBJ1-2; D is unresolved. Per the germline V gene, CDR1 is DFQATT and CDR2 is SNEGSKA (reference sequence). The germline V and J ends were trimmed by 6 bases and 6 bases, with 14 bases remaining between them. This CDR3 has 12 amino acids. This CDR3 is CSATAGRDGYTF. CDR3 nucleotide sequence: TGCAGTGCCACCGCCGGGAGGGATGGCTACACCTTC.